Following are 11 T cell receptor beta chains from one sample sequenced in a study of HIV-infected patients and healthy controls. Whole blood was used without fractionation, so all unsorted peripheral T cells were included. Alpha and beta constant-region primers primed reverse transcription of around 500 ng RNA. Alpha and beta chain libraries were made separately by chain-specific third strand synthesis with multiplexing indices. MiXCR, applied by TCRdb to the 5' RACE reads, yields one record per CDR3 protein. The table shows some 13,000 distinct CDR3 sequences, with more than 8.5% occurring only once. Sequenced input: blood. These receptors were obtained from an adult in good health.

The chain uses TRBV5-6 and TRBJ2-3; no definite D call. Germline CDR1 and CDR2: SGHDT and YYEEEE. The CDR3 length is 11 residues. V lost 5 bases and J lost 4, with 5 bases in between. CDR3: CASSSSDTQYF. The CDR3 bases are TGTGCCAGCAGTTCTTCAGATACGCAGTATTTT.

This clonotype has more than one count but fewer than ten. The chain is built from TRBV4-2 and TRBJ1-6; D ambiguous. Trimming left V 4 bases short and J 7 bases short, with 14 bases between. Germline lookup yields CDR1 LGHNA and CDR2 YNFKEQ. The CDR3 covers 15 residues. The CDR3 here is CASSPRRTDNSPLHF. The CDR3 DNA follows: TGTGCCAGCAGCCCCCGGCGGACGGACAATTCACCCCTCCACTTT.

By its share, this clonotype is medium-sized. The chain uses TRBV20-1 and TRBJ2-7, with D perhaps matching TRBD2 (7 bases). Germline V gene sequence: CDR1 DFQATT, CDR2 SNEGSKA (reference sequence). The CDR3 totals 14 residues. Trimming cost V 0 bases and J 7 bases, with 16 bases left between them. CDR3 sequence reads: CSAREGGGQEEQYF. The DNA of the CDR3 is TGCAGTGCTAGAGAGGGGGGGGGCCAGGAAGAGCAGTACTTC.

This clonotype was counted many times. The chain has TRBV2 and TRBJ2-1, with D hard to call. This CDR3 contains 11 residues. CDR1 and CDR2 (germline): SNHLY, FYNNEI. Trimming cost V 5 bases and J 6 bases, with 5 bases left between them. In DNA form, the CDR3 reads TGTGCCAGCAGTCGGTTCAATGAGCAGTTCTTC. Protein sequence: CASSRFNEQFF.

Many counts were recorded for this clonotype. V usage is TRBV14 and J usage is TRBJ2-7; D is perhaps TRBD1 or TRBD2 (5 bases each). The V gene lost 3 bases and the J gene lost 2 bases, with 11 bases spanning the gap. Germline V gene lookup returns CDR1 SGHDN and CDR2 FVKESK. This CDR3 spans 14 amino acids. The CDR3: CASSQSGPAYEQYF. As DNA, the CDR3 is TGTGCCAGCAGCCAGTCGGGGCCGGCCTACGAGCAGTACTTC.

The sample holds many counts of this clonotype. V usage is TRBV28 and J usage is TRBJ2-1; perhaps TRBD1 as D (6 bases). The CDR3 length is 13 residues. V lost 8 bases, J lost 8 bases, and 16 bases lay in between. Germline V CDR1 and CDR2: MDHEN, SYDVKM. The CDR3 DNA reads TGTGCCAGCGCTATTGTCAGGGGAGATGAGCAGTTCTTC. Encoded protein: CASAIVRGDEQFF.

This clonotype was recorded at least ten times. The CDR3 DNA follows: TGTGCCAGCAGCTTCCCCAGGGGTGCTGGGGCCAACGTCCTGACTTTC. This sequence encodes CASSFPRGAGANVLTF. V and J are TRBV7-3 and TRBJ2-6; TRBD1 might be the D (6 bases). The CDR3 spans 16 residues. The germline V gene has CDR1 SGHTA and CDR2 FQGTGA. V gave up 3 bases and J gave up 2 bases, with 11 bases separating them. Based on the CDR3 plus reference TRBV7-3 and TRBJ2-6, the full variable domain is GAGVSQTPSNKVTEKGKYVELRCDPISGHTALYWYRQSLGQGPEFLIYFQGTGAADDSGLPNDRFFAVRPEGSVSTLKIQRTERGDSAVYLCASSFPRGAGANVLTFGAGSRLTVL.

V and J are TRBV30 and TRBJ1-1; no definite D call. Germline CDR1 is GTSNPN and CDR2 is SVGIG (reference sequence). CDR3 length: 13 amino acids. V was shortened by 2 bases and J by 4 bases, with 11 bases between the two germline ends. CDR3 nucleotide sequence: TGTGCCTGGAGTCGGGTGGGGAGCACTGAAGCTTTCTTT. This codes for CAWSRVGSTEAFF.

This clonotype was counted at least ten times. V and J are TRBV27 and TRBJ1-6; D possibly corresponds to TRBD1 (5 bases). CDR3 length: 15 amino acids. Germline values: CDR1 MNHEY, CDR2 SMNVEV (reference sequence). The V end lost 2 bases, the J end lost 6 bases, and 11 bases lay between the germline ends. CDR3 region: CASSLRDRTNSPLHF. The CDR3 nucleotides are TGTGCCAGCAGTTTACGGGACCGAACTAATTCACCCCTCCACTTT.

This clonotype was found many times. This chain uses TRBV2 with TRBJ2-5; D uncertain. Germline-derived CDR1 and CDR2 are SNHLY and FYNNEI. The CDR3 has 15 amino acids. V lost 7 bases and J 0 bases, leaving 15 bases between the germline ends. CDR3 sequence: CASMLAPSYQETQYF. CDR3 coding DNA: TGTGCCAGCATGTTAGCCCCCTCGTACCAAGAGACCCAGTACTTC. Together with reference TRBV2 and TRBJ2-5, the CDR3 gives the full variable domain: EPEVTQTPSHQVTQMGQEVILRCVPISNHLYFYWYRQILGQKVEFLVSFYNNEISEKSEIFDDQFSVERPDGSNFTLKIRSTKLEDSAMYFCASMLAPSYQETQYFGPGTRLLVL.

This clonotype is medium-sized in the sample. This chain joins TRBV28 and TRBJ1-2, with no clear D. Trimming stripped 2 bases from V and 4 bases from J, with 11 bases between. Germline lookup yields CDR1 MDHEN and CDR2 SYDVKM. This CDR3 is 14 amino acids long. CDR3 nucleotides: TGTGCCAGCAGTTTAATAGGGAATGGCTATGGCTACACCTTC. This gives the protein CASSLIGNGYGYTF.